Presented here are 6 T cell receptor beta chains from one specimen sequenced in a study of blood T cell repertoires in COVID-19. Data came from immunoSEQ multiplex PCR; TCRdb stores just in-frame clones and leaves some out. The table has 150,000 to 180,000 clones, approximately 80% seen once. The sample comprised peripheral blood. Source of these receptors: a woman aged 45-65 years with acute or convalescent COVID-19.

This clone turned up a few times. V gene TRBV6-5 combines with J gene TRBJ2-3; tentative D call: TRBD2 (5 bases). V was clipped by 6 bases and J by 4 bases, with 5 bases between them. The germline V gene encodes CDR1 MNHEY and CDR2 SVGAGI. This CDR3 comprises 11 residues. The CDR3 DNA is TGTGCCAGCAGGAGGGCAGATACGCAGTATTTT. It codes for CASRRADTQYF.

The J gene is TRBJ2-2, the V gene TRBV18, with TRBD1 matching 8 bases. From germline, CDR1 is KGHSH and CDR2 LQKENI. CDR3 length equals 15 residues. V shed 3 bases and J 4 bases; nucleotides not matched to a gene: 4. CDR3 sequence (DNA): TGTGCCAGCTCACCCCAGGGGGCGTTCACCGGGGAGCTGTTTTTT. Its translation: CASSPQGAFTGELFF.

The chain combines TRBV3-1 (or the pseudogene TRBV3-2) with TRBJ1-4; 9 bases fit TRBD1. The J segment lost 7 bases and the V segment lost 1 base, leaving 4 bases of the junction unmatched. CDR3 length: 15 amino acids. CDR1 and CDR2 from the germline V gene are LGHDT and YNNKEL (reference sequence). CDR3 DNA: TGTGCCAGCAGCCAAGGGACAGGGGTTGTTGAAAAACTGTTTTTT. Translating gives CASSQGTGVVEKLFF.

A note on this clone: Its ends do not fully match the called genes, so a read error is possible. The chain recombines TRBV2 with TRBJ2-7; 9 nucleotides match TRBD2. The CDR3 is made up of 11 amino acids. Germline CDR1 is SNHLY and CDR2 is FYNNEI. For the CDR3, the DNA is TGTGCCAGCAGTTCCGGGACTAGCACCTTCTTC. Translating gives CASSSGTSTFF.

CDR3 sequence reads: CSVTGFAEAFF. The DNA of the CDR3 is TGCAGTGTTACAGGGTTTGCTGAAGCTTTCTTT. V is TRBV20-1 and J is TRBJ1-1; D is perhaps TRBD1 (6 bases). Germline CDR1 is DFQATT and CDR2 is SNEGSKA (reference sequence). The CDR3 loop spans 11 amino acids. V lost 7 bases to trimming and J lost 6 bases, with 12 bases between them.

In this sample, this clone turned up a few times. J is TRBJ1-1 and V is TRBV18; weak D call: TRBD1 (6 bases). Germline CDR1 reads KGHSH; CDR2 reads LQKENI. V lost 3 bases and J lost 1, with 12 bases in between. This CDR3 contains 15 residues. The CDR3 region has the DNA TGTGCCAGCTCACCGCAGGGGAGTACGAACACTGAAGCTTTCTTT. It codes for CASSPQGSTNTEAFF.